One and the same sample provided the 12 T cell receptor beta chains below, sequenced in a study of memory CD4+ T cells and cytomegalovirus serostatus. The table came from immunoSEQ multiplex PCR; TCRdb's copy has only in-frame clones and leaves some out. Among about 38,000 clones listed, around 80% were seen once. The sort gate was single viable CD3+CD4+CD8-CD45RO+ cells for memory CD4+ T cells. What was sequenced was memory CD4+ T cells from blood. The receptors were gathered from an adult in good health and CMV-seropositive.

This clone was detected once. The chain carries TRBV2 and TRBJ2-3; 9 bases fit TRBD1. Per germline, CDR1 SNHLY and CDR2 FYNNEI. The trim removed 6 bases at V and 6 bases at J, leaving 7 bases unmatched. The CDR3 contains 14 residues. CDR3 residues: CASSPGTGRDTQYF. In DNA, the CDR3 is TGTGCCAGCAGCCCAGGGACAGGGCGGGATACGCAGTATTTT.

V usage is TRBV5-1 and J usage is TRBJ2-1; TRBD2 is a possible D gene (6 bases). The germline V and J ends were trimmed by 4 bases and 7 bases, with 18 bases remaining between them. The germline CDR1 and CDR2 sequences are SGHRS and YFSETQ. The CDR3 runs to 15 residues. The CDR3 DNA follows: TGCGCCAGCAGCGTACTAGCAGGAACGATAAATGAGCAGTTCTTC. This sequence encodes CASSVLAGTINEQFF.

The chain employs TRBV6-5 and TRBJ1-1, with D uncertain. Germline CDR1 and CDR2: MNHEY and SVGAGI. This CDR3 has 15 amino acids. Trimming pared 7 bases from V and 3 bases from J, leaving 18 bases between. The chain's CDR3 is CASKPPDGIYTEAFF. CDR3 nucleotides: TGTGCCAGCAAACCCCCTGACGGGATCTACACTGAAGCTTTCTTT.

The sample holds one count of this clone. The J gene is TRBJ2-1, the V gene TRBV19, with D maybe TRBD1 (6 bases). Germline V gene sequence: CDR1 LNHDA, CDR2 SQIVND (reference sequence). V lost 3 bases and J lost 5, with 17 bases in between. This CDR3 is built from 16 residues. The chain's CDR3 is CASSIHRQGKNNEQFF. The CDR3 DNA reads TGTGCCAGTAGTATCCATCGGCAGGGGAAAAACAATGAGCAGTTCTTC.

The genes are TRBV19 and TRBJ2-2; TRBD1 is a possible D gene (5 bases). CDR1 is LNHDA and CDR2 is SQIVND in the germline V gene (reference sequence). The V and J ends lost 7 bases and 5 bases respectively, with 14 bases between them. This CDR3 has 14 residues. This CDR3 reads CASTSGLVTGELFF. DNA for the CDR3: TGTGCCAGTACCTCAGGGTTGGTAACCGGGGAGCTGTTTTTT.

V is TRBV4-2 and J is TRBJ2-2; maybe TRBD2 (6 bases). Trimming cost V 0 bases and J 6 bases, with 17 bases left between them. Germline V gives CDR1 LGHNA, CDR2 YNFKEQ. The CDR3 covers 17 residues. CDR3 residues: CASSQESGGSRSGELFF. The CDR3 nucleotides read TGTGCCAGCAGCCAAGAAAGTGGAGGGTCGAGGTCCGGGGAGCTGTTTTTT.

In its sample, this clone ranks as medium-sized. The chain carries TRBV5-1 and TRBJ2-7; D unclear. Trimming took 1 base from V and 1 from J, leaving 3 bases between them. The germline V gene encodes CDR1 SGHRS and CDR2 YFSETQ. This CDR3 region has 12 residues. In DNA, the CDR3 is TGCGCCAGCAGCTTGCAGTCCTACGAGCAGTACTTC. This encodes CASSLQSYEQYF.

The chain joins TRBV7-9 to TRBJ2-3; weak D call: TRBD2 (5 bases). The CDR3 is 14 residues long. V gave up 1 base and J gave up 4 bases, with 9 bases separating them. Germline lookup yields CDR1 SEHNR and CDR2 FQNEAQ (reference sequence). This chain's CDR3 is CASSLVGKADTQYF. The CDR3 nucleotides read TGTGCCAGCAGCTTAGTCGGGAAAGCAGATACGCAGTATTTT.

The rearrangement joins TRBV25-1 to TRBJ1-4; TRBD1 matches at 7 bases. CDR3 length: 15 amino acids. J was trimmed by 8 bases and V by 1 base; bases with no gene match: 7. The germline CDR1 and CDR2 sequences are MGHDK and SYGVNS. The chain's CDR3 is CASSELEGAREKLFF. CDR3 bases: TGTGCCAGCAGTGAATTGGAGGGGGCCAGGGAAAAACTGTTTTTT.

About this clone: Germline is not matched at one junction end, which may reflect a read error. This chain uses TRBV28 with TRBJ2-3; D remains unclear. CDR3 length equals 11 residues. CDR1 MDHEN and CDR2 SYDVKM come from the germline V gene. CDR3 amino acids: CASSFKVAMDF. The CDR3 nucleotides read TGTGCCAGCAGTTTTAAGGTAGCCATGGATTTT. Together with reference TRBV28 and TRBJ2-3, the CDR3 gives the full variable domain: DVKVTQSSRYLVKRTGEKVFLECVQDMDHENMFWYRQDPGLGLRLIYFSYDVKMKEKGDIPEGYSVSREKKERFSLILESASTNQTSMYLCASSFKVAMDFGPGTRLTVL.

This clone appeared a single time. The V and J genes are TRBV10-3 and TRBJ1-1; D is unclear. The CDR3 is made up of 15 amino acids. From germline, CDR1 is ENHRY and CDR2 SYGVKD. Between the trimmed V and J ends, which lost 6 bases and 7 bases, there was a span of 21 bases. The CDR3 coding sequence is TGTGCCATCAGACCCAAGGGCCCGGGAGGTGGTGAAGCTTTCTTT. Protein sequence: CAIRPKGPGGGEAFF.

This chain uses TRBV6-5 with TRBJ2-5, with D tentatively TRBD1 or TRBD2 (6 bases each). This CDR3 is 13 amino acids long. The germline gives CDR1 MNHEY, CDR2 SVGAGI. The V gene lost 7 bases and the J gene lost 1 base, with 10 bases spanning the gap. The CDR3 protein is CASNKGGQETQYF. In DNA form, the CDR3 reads TGTGCCAGCAATAAGGGGGGCCAAGAGACCCAGTACTTC.